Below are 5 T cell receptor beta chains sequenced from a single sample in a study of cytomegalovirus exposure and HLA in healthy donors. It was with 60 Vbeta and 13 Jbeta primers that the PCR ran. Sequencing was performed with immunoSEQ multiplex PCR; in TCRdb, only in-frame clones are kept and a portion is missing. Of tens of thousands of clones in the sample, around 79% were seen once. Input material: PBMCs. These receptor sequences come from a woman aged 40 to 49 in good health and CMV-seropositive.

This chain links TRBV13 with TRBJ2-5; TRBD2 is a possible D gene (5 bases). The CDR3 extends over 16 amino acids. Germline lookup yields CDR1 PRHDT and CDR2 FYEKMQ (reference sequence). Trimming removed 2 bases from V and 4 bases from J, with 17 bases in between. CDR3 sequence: CASSLFTRASGETQYF. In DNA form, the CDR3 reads TGTGCCAGCAGCTTATTTACTAGGGCGAGCGGAGAGACCCAGTACTTC.

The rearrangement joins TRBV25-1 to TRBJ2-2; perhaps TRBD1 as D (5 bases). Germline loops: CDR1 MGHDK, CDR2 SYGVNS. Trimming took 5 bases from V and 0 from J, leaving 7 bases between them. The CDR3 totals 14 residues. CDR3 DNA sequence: TGTGCCAGCAGTTACAGGACGAACACCGGGGAGCTGTTTTTT. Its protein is CASSYRTNTGELFF. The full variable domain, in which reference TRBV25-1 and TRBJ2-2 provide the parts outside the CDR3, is EADIYQTPRYLVIGTGKKITLECSQTMGHDKMYWYQQDPGMELHLIHYSYGVNSTEKGDLSSESTVSRIRTEHFPLTLESARPSHTSQYLCASSYRTNTGELFFGEGSRLTVL.

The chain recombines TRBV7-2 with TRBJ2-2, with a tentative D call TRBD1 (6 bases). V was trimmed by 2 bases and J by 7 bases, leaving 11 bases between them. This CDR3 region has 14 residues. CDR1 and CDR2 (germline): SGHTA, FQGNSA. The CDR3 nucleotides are TGTGCCAGCAGCTTATCAGGGGCCAGCGGGGAGCTGTTTTTT. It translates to CASSLSGASGELFF.

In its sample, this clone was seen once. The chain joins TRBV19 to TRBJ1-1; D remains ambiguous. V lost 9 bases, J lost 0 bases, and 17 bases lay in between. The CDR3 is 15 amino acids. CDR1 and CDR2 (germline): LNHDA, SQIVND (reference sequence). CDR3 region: CASRTALRLNTEAFF. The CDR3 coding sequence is TGTGCCAGCAGAACAGCTCTAAGGTTGAACACTGAAGCTTTCTTT.

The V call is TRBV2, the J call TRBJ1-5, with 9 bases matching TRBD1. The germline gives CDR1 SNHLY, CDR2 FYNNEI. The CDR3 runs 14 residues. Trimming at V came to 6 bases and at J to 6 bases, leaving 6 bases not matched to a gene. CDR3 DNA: TGTGCCAGCAGCGCCGGGACAGGGAGTCAGCCCCAGCATTTT. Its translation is CASSAGTGSQPQHF.